Sequencing of this T cell receptor (beta chain) was carried out in a study of T cells after posttransplantation cyclophosphamide. Points from the study as a whole: Skin or GI-infiltrating T cells shared few TRB sequences with blood. TRB clonality was highly associated with recipient CMV seropositivity and reactivation. Donor-recipient repertoire similarity was low at 1-2 months, rising over year one.

Cyclophosphamide on days +3 and +4 followed busulfan-fludarabine conditioning and a marrow graft. Germline assignment: CDR1 SGHDT and CDR2 YYEEEE. This CDR3 is built from 14 residues. V lost 4 bases to trimming and J lost 7 bases; unmatched junction nucleotides: 5. Profiled with immunoSEQ multiplex PCR; TCRdb holds only in-frame clones, not every one. Among around 5,000 clones listed, roughly 75% were seen once. A word on this clone: What it binds is unknown.

Material: PBMCs, obtained after allogeneic stem cell transplant with posttransplant cyclophosphamide. This rearrangement joins TRBV5-6 to TRBJ1-6; 7 bases align to TRBD1. The clonotype originates from a male patient between 60 and 69 years old who received an allogeneic stem cell transplant from an unrelated donor, was CMV-positive, and had no GVHD. Some T cells may be supplied by the graft donor. CDR3 sequence reads: CASSGTDLNSPLHF. CDR3 DNA: TGTGCCAGCAGCGGGACAGATCTGAATTCACCCCTCCACTTT.